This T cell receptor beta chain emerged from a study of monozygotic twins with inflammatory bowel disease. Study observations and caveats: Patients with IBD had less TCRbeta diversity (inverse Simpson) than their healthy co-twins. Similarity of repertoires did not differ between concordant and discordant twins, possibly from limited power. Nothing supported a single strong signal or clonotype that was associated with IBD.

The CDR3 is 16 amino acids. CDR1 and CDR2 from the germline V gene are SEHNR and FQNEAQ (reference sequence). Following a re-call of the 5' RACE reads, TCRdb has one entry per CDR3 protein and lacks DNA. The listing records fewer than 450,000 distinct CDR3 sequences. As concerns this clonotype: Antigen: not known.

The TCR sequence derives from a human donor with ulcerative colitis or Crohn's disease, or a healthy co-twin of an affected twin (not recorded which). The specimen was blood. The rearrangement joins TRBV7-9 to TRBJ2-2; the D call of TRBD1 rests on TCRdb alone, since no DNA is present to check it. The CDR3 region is CASSTGQATNTGELFF.